The clone carrying this T cell receptor (beta chain) has a single count. Per the study methods: Amplified reference gene primers provided the basis for estimating nucleated cell counts. The table came from immunoSEQ multiplex PCR; TCRdb's copy has only in-frame clones and leaves some out. The D gene and trimming were derived from the DNA, and the V and J assignments and clone size from that table. The sample has 240,000 or so clones; 60% to 75% are singletons. V was clipped by 2 bases and J by 4 bases, with 8 bases between them. The CDR3 extends over 13 amino acids. The germline CDR1 and CDR2 sequences are SGHAT and FQNNGV. The data derive from a study of blood T cell repertoires in COVID-19. In the study overall: The United States, Italy and Spain provided the acute and convalescent COVID-19 samples.

Source material: peripheral blood. This rearrangement joins TRBV11-2 to TRBJ1-1, with no clear D. This receptor was taken from a woman aged 80 or over with acute or convalescent COVID-19. The CDR3 spells CASSLKRSTEAFF. The DNA for the CDR3 is TGTGCCAGCAGCTTAAAGAGAAGCACTGAAGCTTTCTTT.